These 21 T cell receptor beta chains originate from one sample sequenced in a study of blood T cell repertoires in COVID-19. Profiled with immunoSEQ multiplex PCR; TCRdb holds only in-frame clones, not every one. The table shows 50,000 to 65,000 clones, with under 90% occurring only once. Sequences were obtained from peripheral blood. The receptors were gathered from a man in his fifties or sixties with active COVID-19.

The CDR3 nucleotides read TGTGCCAGCAGCCGGGCCCCGGGACTAGCGGGGGGGCGTAATGAGCAGTTCTTC. Translated: CASSRAPGLAGGRNEQFF. The V call is TRBV7-3, the J call TRBJ2-1, with TRBD2 matching 16 bases. CDR3 size: 18 residues. The V gene end was trimmed by 5 bases and the J gene end by 7 bases; junction bases not matched to a gene: 11. Germline CDR1 reads SGHTA; CDR2 reads FQGTGA.

The chain employs TRBV7-8 and TRBJ2-5; weak D call: TRBD2 (5 bases). V gave up 3 bases and J gave up 1 base, with 9 bases separating them. CDR3 length equals 14 residues. CDR1 SGHVS and CDR2 FQNEAQ come from the germline V gene. In DNA form, the CDR3 reads TGTGCCAGCAGCTTTGGAGGAGGCCAAGAGACCCAGTACTTC. Amino acids: CASSFGGGQETQYF.

This clone was recorded only once. The chain uses TRBV19 and TRBJ2-4; tentative D call: TRBD2 (6 bases). The CDR3 consists of 17 residues. From germline, CDR1 is LNHDA and CDR2 SQIVND (reference sequence). Trimming took off 0 bases at V and 0 bases at J, with 12 bases between the two ends. The CDR3 DNA is TGTGCCAGTAGTATAGAAAGGGGCGGGATAGCCAAAAACATTCAGTACTTC. This sequence encodes CASSIERGGIAKNIQYF.

The J gene is TRBJ1-1, the V gene TRBV9, with 10 bases fitting TRBD1. The CDR3 runs to 16 residues. The trim removed 4 bases at V and 1 base at J, leaving 7 bases unmatched. Germline CDR1 is SGDLS and CDR2 is YYNGEE. This CDR3 reads CASSSQTGGPNTEAFF. CDR3 sequence (DNA): TGTGCCAGCAGCTCTCAGACAGGGGGCCCGAACACTGAAGCTTTCTTT.

J is TRBJ2-1 and V is TRBV14; 10 positions agree with TRBD2. CDR1 and CDR2 (germline): SGHDN, FVKESK. V dropped 1 base and J dropped 3; count of bases not matched to a gene: 15. CDR3 size: 20 residues. CDR3 DNA: TGTGCCAGCAGCCAAGGACCTCTTTCCCTAGCGGGAGAGCACTACAATGAGCAGTTCTTC. This translates into CASSQGPLSLAGEHYNEQFF.

The chain recombines TRBV28 with TRBJ2-6, with 8 bases that match TRBD1. Germline values: CDR1 MDHEN, CDR2 SYDVKM. There are 16 residues in the CDR3. The V gene end was trimmed by 5 bases and the J gene end by 3 bases; junction bases not matched to a gene: 6. The CDR3 protein is CASSRQGLGGANVLTF. CDR3 sequence (DNA): TGTGCCAGCAGTAGACAGGGGTTAGGTGGGGCCAACGTCCTGACTTTC.

This chain joins TRBV18 and TRBJ1-5, with D perhaps TRBD1 (6 bases). Germline CDR1 KGHSH, CDR2 LQKENI. Trimming removed 8 bases at V and 3 bases at J, with 14 bases between. This CDR3 is built from 14 residues. The CDR3 bases are TGTGCCAGCCACCCGGGGGGCCTCAATCAGCCCCAGCATTTT. This translates into CASHPGGLNQPQHF.

This chain uses TRBV5-4 with TRBJ2-5, with 14 bases that match TRBD2. The CDR3 extends over 17 amino acids. Germline assignment: CDR1 SGHNT and CDR2 YYREEE (reference sequence). Trimming at V came to 0 bases and at J to 5 bases, leaving 6 bases not matched to a gene. The DNA for the CDR3 is TGTGCCAGCAGCTTGGGACTAGCGGGAGGGCCTGGGGAGACCCAGTACTTC. Protein product: CASSLGLAGGPGETQYF.

This clone has a single count. The gene calls are TRBV7-9 and TRBJ2-1, with D maybe TRBD2 (6 bases). V lost 5 bases to trimming and J lost 6 bases, with 17 bases between them. Germline V CDR1 and CDR2: SEHNR, FQNEAQ (reference sequence). This CDR3 comprises 15 residues. CDR3: CASSPPTSDFNEQFF. The CDR3 DNA reads as TGTGCCAGCAGCCCGCCGACTAGTGACTTCAATGAGCAGTTCTTC.

The V and J genes are TRBV7-2 and TRBJ2-5; 10 positions match TRBD2. Germline CDR1 SGHTA, CDR2 FQGNSA. CDR3 size: 15 residues. Unmatched junction bases numbered 7, after V lost 4 bases and J lost 5 bases. The CDR3 here is CASSSRTSGTETQYF. The CDR3 DNA follows: TGTGCCAGCAGCTCGAGGACTAGCGGCACGGAGACCCAGTACTTC.

The chain uses TRBV7-2 and TRBJ2-1, with TRBD2 matching 9 bases. The J segment lost 12 bases and the V segment lost 4 bases, leaving 19 bases of the junction unmatched. In germline, CDR1 is SGHTA, CDR2 FQGNSA. The CDR3 consists of 17 residues. This CDR3 reads CASSSRGGSGSLQGQFF. CDR3 bases: TGTGCCAGCAGCTCCAGGGGGGGTAGCGGGAGCCTTCAAGGGCAGTTCTTC.

The chain joins TRBV28 to TRBJ2-1; D possibly corresponds to TRBD2 (5 bases). Germline lookup yields CDR1 MDHEN and CDR2 SYDVKM. The CDR3 has 15 residues. Trimming took 5 bases from V and 7 from J, leaving 18 bases between them. The chain's CDR3 is CASSPLAGVGNEQFF. Here the CDR3 DNA reads TGTGCCAGCAGTCCCCTAGCAGGAGTAGGAAATGAGCAGTTCTTC. The variable domain in full, completed from reference TRBV28 and TRBJ2-1, reads DVKVTQSSRYLVKRTGEKVFLECVQDMDHENMFWYRQDPGLGLRLIYFSYDVKMKEKGDIPEGYSVSREKKERFSLILESASTNQTSMYLCASSPLAGVGNEQFFGPGTRLTVL.

This clone has only a few counts. The chain is built from TRBV7-9 and TRBJ2-7; the D is unclear. Trimming stripped 5 bases from V and 6 bases from J, with 14 bases between. Germline assignment: CDR1 SEHNR and CDR2 FQNEAQ (reference sequence). There are 13 residues in the CDR3. The CDR3 here is CASSPRSPGEQYF. CDR3 sequence (DNA): TGTGCCAGCAGCCCCCGTAGTCCGGGCGAGCAGTACTTC.

This clone turned up a few times. This rearrangement joins TRBV5-8 to TRBJ1-1; 8 bases map to TRBD1. Germline assignment: CDR1 SGHTS and CDR2 YDEGEE. The CDR3 is made up of 16 amino acids. Unmatched junction bases numbered 9, after V lost 4 bases and J lost 1 base. CDR3 loop: CASSTGQGFKNTEAFF. The CDR3 DNA reads TGTGCCAGCAGCACCGGACAGGGTTTCAAGAACACTGAAGCTTTCTTT.

DNA of the CDR3: TGCCCCCCCAGGTCTGCGGGGGGCTATGGCTACACCTTC. This sequence encodes CPPRSAGGYGYTF. V gene TRBV5-1 combines with J gene TRBJ1-2; D is perhaps TRBD1 (5 bases). CDR1 and CDR2 from the germline V gene are SGHRS and YFSETQ. This CDR3 spans 13 amino acids.

This chain links TRBV18 with TRBJ1-4; no clear D gene. The germline CDR1 and CDR2 sequences are KGHSH and LQKENI. CDR3 length: 16 amino acids. Between the trimmed V and J ends, which lost 3 bases and 3 bases, there was a span of 14 bases. The CDR3 reads CASSPGPGRANEKLFF. CDR3 coding DNA: TGTGCCAGCTCACCCGGCCCCGGGCGGGCTAATGAAAAACTGTTTTTT. Supplemented by reference TRBV18 and TRBJ1-4, the full variable domain reads NAGVMQNPRHLVRRRGQEARLRCSPMKGHSHVYWYRQLPEEGLKFMVYLQKENIIDESGMPKERFSAEFPKEGPSILRIQQVVRGDSAAYFCASSPGPGRANEKLFFGSGTQLSVL.

J is TRBJ2-5 and V is TRBV27, with 12 bases aligning to TRBD2. This CDR3 contains 17 residues. In germline, CDR1 is MNHEY, CDR2 SMNVEV (reference sequence). V lost 1 base to trimming and J lost 5 bases; unmatched junction nucleotides: 8. CDR3 nucleotide sequence: TGTGCCAGCAGTTTATTTCCTAGCGGGGGGGGGCAGGAGACCCAGTACTTC. This codes for CASSLFPSGGGQETQYF.

This chain connects TRBV5-1 to TRBJ2-1; a possible D gene is TRBD1 (5 bases). Per the germline V gene, CDR1 is SGHRS and CDR2 is YFSETQ. Trimming cost V 2 bases and J 7 bases, with 16 bases left between them. This CDR3 region has 15 residues. In DNA form, the CDR3 reads TGCGCCAGCAGCTTCAGGTCAGTAAGGGGAAATGAGCAGTTCTTC. It translates to CASSFRSVRGNEQFF.

The chain employs TRBV11-2 and TRBJ2-7; the match to TRBD2 covers 11 bases. Germline V CDR1 and CDR2: SGHAT, FQNNGV. J was trimmed by 6 bases and V by 3 bases; bases with no gene match: 7. CDR3 length: 15 residues. Here the CDR3 DNA reads TGTGCCAGCAGCTTCTCCGTAGCGGGAGGGCCCGAGCAGTACTTC. Encoded protein: CASSFSVAGGPEQYF.

The chain has TRBV2 and TRBJ1-1; 7 nucleotides agree with TRBD1. Per the germline V gene, CDR1 is SNHLY and CDR2 is FYNNEI. The length of the CDR3 is 15 residues. Trimming at V came to 5 bases and at J to 5 bases, leaving 11 bases not matched to a gene. The CDR3, as DNA: TGTGCCAGCAGTCGACAAGGACAGGACGGGACTGAAGCTTTCTTT. This gives the protein CASSRQGQDGTEAFF.

The chain carries TRBV27 and TRBJ2-1; D unresolved. The V and J ends lost 5 bases and 0 bases respectively, with 8 bases between them. Per germline, CDR1 MNHEY and CDR2 SMNVEV (reference sequence). There are 14 residues in the CDR3. CDR3 protein: CASSMYSSYNEQFF. The CDR3, as DNA: TGTGCCAGCAGTATGTATAGCTCCTACAATGAGCAGTTCTTC.